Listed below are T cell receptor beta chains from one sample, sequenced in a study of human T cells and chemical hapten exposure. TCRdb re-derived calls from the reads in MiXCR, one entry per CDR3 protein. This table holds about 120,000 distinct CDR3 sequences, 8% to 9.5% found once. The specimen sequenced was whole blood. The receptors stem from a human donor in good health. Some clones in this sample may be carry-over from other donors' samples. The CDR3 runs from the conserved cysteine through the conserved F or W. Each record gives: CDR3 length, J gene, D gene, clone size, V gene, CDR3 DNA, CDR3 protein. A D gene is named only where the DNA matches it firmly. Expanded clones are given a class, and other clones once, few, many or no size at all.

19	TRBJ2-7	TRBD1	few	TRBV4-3	TGCGCCAGCAGCCTTACTCTCTTTGGGGACAGGGTTTCCTCCTACGAGCAGTACTTC	CASSLTLFGDRVSSYEQYF
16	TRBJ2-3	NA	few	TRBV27	TGTGCCAGCAGTTTAGGGGGGTGGGGCAGCACAGATACGCAGTATTTT	CASSLGGWGSTDTQYF
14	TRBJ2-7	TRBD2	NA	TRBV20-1	TGCAGTGCTAGAGCGCCTAGCGGGAGTTACGAGCAGTACTTC	CSARAPSGSYEQYF
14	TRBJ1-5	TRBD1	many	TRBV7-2	TGTGCCAGCAGCGCCAGACAGGGGAGTCAGCCCCAGCATTTT	CASSARQGSQPQHF
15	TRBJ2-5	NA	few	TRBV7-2	TGTGCCAGCACCTCCAGGAATAACCCCCAAGAGACCCAGTACTTC	CASTSRNNPQETQYF
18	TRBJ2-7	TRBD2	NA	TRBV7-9	TGTGCCAGCAGCCTAAATCGGGGAGGGGCAGGAGCGTTCTACGAGCAGTACTTC	CASSLNRGGAGAFYEQYF
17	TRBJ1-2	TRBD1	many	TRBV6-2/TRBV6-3	TGTGCCAGCAGCCGCCGGACAGGGGACGTCCTGAACTATGGCTACACCTTC	CASSRRTGDVLNYGYTF
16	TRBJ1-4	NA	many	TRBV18	TGTGCCAGCTCACCATCCTGGGGAACAACTAATGAAAAACTGTTTTTT	CASSPSWGTTNEKLFF
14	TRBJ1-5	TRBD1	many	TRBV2	TGTGCCAGCAGTGGCCGACAGGGGCATCAGCCCCAGCATTTT	CASSGRQGHQPQHF
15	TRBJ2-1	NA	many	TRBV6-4	TGTGCCAGCAGTGTATGGCGGACCTCCTACAATGAGCAGTTCTTC	CASSVWRTSYNEQFF
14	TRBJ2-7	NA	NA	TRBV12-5	TGTGCTAGTGGTTGGGACGGCAGCTCCTACGAGCAGTACTTC	CASGWDGSSYEQYF
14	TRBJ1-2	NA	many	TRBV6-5	TGTGCCAGCAGTCTGACGGGCGGGAAGTATGGCTACACCTTC	CASSLTGGKYGYTF
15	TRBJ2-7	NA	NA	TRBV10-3	TGTGCCATCAGTGAGTCGGGGACGGGGGACTACGAGCAGTACTTC	CAISESGTGDYEQYF
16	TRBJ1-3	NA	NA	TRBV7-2	TGTGCCAGCAGCGCCGGGACACGCGACTCTGGAAACACCATATATTTT	CASSAGTRDSGNTIYF
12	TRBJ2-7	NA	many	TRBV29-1	TGCAGCGTCATGCCCGGGACACTCGAGCAGTACTTC	CSVMPGTLEQYF
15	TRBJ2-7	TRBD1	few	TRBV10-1	TGCGCCAGCAGTGAGTCCGGGACAGGGGATTACGAGCAGTACTTC	CASSESGTGDYEQYF
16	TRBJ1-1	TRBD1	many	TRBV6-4	TGTGCCAGCAGTGGGACAGGGGGCAAGGGGAATGCTGAAGCTTTCTTT	CASSGTGGKGNAEAFF
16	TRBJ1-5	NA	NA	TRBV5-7	TGTGCCAGCAGCCACGCCCGACGACAGTACAATCAGCCCCAGCATTTT	CASSHARRQYNQPQHF
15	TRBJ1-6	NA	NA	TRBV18	TGTGCCAGCTCACCACGGGAAGGCCCGAATTCACCCCTCCACTTT	CASSPREGPNSPLHF
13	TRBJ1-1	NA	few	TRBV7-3	TGTGCCAGCAGCTACGTAAGTGACACTGAAGCTTTCTTT	CASSYVSDTEAFF
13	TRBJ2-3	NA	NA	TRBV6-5	TGTGCCAGCATCTCAGGGGCTGCAGATACGCAGTATTTT	CASISGAADTQYF
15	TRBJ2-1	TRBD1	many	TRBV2	TGTGCCAGCAGTGAAGCGGGACAGGGGGCTGGTGAGCAGTTCTTC	CASSEAGQGAGEQFF
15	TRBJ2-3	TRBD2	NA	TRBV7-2	TGTGCCAGCAGCTTACTTCTAGCGGATACAGATACGCAGTATTTT	CASSLLLADTDTQYF
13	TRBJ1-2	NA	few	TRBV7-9	TGTGCCAGCAGCTTACCCAAGCCCTATGGCTACACCTTC	CASSLPKPYGYTF
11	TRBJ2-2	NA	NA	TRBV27	TGTGCCAGCAGTGAAGCCGGGGAGCTGTTTTTT	CASSEAGELFF
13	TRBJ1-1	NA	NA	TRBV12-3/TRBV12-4	TGTGCCAGCAGAACCAGGGGATTCGGTGAAGCTTTCTTT	CASRTRGFGEAFF
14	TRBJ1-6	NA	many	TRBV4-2	TGTGCCAGCAGCCCTTCGTCGCAGGTATCACCCCTCCACTTT	CASSPSSQVSPLHF
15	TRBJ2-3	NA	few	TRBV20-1	TGCAGTGCTACGTTGAGAACAGGGATGATGGATACGCAGTATTTT	CSATLRTGMMDTQYF
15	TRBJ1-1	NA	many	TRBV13	TGTGCCAGCAGCTTACTCGGGACCATGAACACTGAAGCTTTCTTT	CASSLLGTMNTEAFF
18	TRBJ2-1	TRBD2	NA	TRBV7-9	TGTGCCAGCAGCTTAACTAGCGGGGGGCCCTCCTCCTACAATGAGCAGTTCTTC	CASSLTSGGPSSYNEQFF
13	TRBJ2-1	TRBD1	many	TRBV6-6	TGTGCCAGCACCATACAGGGGACAAATGAGCAGTTCTTC	CASTIQGTNEQFF
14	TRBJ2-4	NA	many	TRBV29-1	TGCAGCGTTGAAGATCGCAGGGTGGAAAACATTCAGTACTTC	CSVEDRRVENIQYF
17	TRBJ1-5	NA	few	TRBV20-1	TGCAGTGCTAGAGCGTTGGCAGCAGGGGTTTACAATCAGCCCCAGCATTTT	CSARALAAGVYNQPQHF
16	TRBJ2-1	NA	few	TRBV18	TGTGCCAGCTCACCCCAAGCTGAGGTGGGCTACAATGAGCAGTTCTTC	CASSPQAEVGYNEQFF
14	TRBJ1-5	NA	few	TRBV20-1	TGCAGTGCTTACCGGCAGAATAGCAATCAGCCCCAGCATTTT	CSAYRQNSNQPQHF
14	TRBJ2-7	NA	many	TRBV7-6	TGTGCCAGCAGCTCCGGGACAAGCTCCTACGAGCAGTACTTC	CASSSGTSSYEQYF
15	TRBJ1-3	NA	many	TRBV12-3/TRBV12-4	TGTGCCAGCAGTTTGGACTCTCTCTCTGGAAACACCATATATTTT	CASSLDSLSGNTIYF
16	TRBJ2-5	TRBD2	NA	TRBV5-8	TGTGCCAGCAGCTTTGGGCAGCGGGAGGTCCAAGAGACCCAGTACTTC	CASSFGQREVQETQYF
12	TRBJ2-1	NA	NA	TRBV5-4	TGTGCCAGCAGCTCAGCGGAAAATGAGCAGTTCTTC	CASSSAENEQFF
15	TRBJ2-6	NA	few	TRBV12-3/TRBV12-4	TGTGCCAGCAGTTCAGGGGCGGGGGGGGCCAACGTCCTGACTTTC	CASSSGAGGANVLTF
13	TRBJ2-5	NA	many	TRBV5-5	TGTGCCAGCAGCTGGGAGAGCTACCAGGGGCAGTACTTC	CASSWESYQGQYF
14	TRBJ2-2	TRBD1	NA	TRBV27	TGTGCCAGCAGTCCGAACCAGGGGGCCGGGGAGCTGTTTTTT	CASSPNQGAGELFF